Following are 26 T cell receptor beta chains from one sample sequenced in a study of cytomegalovirus exposure and HLA in healthy donors. Both 60 Vbeta primers and 13 Jbeta primers went into the PCR. The assay was immunoSEQ multiplex PCR, and TCRdb's table has in-frame clones only and misses some. The sample lists nearly 110,000 clones; 71% were seen once. The sequenced material came from PBMCs. The origin of the receptors is a female donor in good health and CMV-seronegative.

This rearrangement joins TRBV2 to TRBJ2-7, with 9 bases fitting TRBD2. J gave up 0 bases and V 7 bases, and 7 bases lay outside the gene matches. CDR1 SNHLY and CDR2 FYNNEI come from the germline V gene. The CDR3 runs to 15 residues. CDR3 coding DNA: TGTGCCAGCATCGTAGCGGGGGTGGGCTCCTACGAGCAGTACTTC. Encoded protein: CASIVAGVGSYEQYF.

A few counts support this clone. The chain recombines TRBV6-1 with TRBJ1-4; 9 nucleotides agree with TRBD1. Germline CDR1 MNHNS, CDR2 SASEGT. The CDR3 is 14 amino acids. V gave up 6 bases and J gave up 7 bases; unmatched junction bases: 6. CDR3 in amino acids: CASRRDREIEKLFF. CDR3 nucleotides: TGTGCCAGCAGGAGGGACAGGGAAATTGAAAAACTGTTTTTT.

This sequence joins TRBV19 and TRBJ2-3, with 8 bases identical to TRBD2. The CDR3 is 15 amino acids. The germline CDR1 and CDR2 sequences are LNHDA and SQIVND (reference sequence). Unmatched junction bases numbered 9, after V lost 6 bases and J lost 4 bases. CDR3 residues: CASSPSGRGSDTQYF. The CDR3 DNA reads TGTGCCAGTAGCCCGAGCGGGAGAGGTTCAGATACGCAGTATTTT. Full variable domain (missing parts from reference TRBV19 and TRBJ2-3): DGGITQSPKYLFRKEGQNVTLSCEQNLNHDAMYWYRQDPGQGLRLIYYSQIVNDFQKGDIAEGYSVSREKKESFPLTVTSAQKNPTAFYLCASSPSGRGSDTQYFGPGTRLTVL.

There are a few counts of this clone. The rearrangement joins TRBV7-2 to TRBJ2-7; 11 bases fit TRBD2. V dropped 1 base and J dropped 5; count of bases not matched to a gene: 10. Germline V CDR1 and CDR2: SGHTA, FQGNSA. The CDR3 totals 17 residues. The DNA for the CDR3 is TGTGCCAGCAGCTTAGGAGATTTAGCGGGAGGGTTCGACGAGCAGTACTTC. This encodes CASSLGDLAGGFDEQYF.

CDR3 nucleotide sequence: TGTGCCAGCTCCACGGGGTACGAGCAGTACTTC. Amino acid sequence: CASSTGYEQYF. The chain has TRBV2 and TRBJ2-7; tentatively, D is TRBD2 (5 bases). Trimming pared 8 bases from V and 4 bases from J, leaving 9 bases between. Per the germline V gene, CDR1 is SNHLY and CDR2 is FYNNEI. The CDR3 has 11 residues. The full variable domain, completed using reference TRBV2 and TRBJ2-7, is EPEVTQTPSHQVTQMGQEVILRCVPISNHLYFYWYRQILGQKVEFLVSFYNNEISEKSEIFDDQFSVERPDGSNFTLKIRSTKLEDSAMYFCASSTGYEQYFGPGTRLTVT.

This chain joins TRBV7-9 and TRBJ2-7; the D gene is possibly TRBD1 (6 bases). V dropped 1 base and J dropped 3 bases, with 13 bases sitting between them. CDR3 length: 15 residues. Germline assignment: CDR1 SEHNR and CDR2 FQNEAQ (reference sequence). The CDR3 here is CASSLGDITHYEQYF. CDR3 DNA: TGTGCCAGCAGCTTAGGGGACATCACCCACTACGAGCAGTACTTC.

The chain links TRBV7-9 to TRBJ2-7, with a weak D call TRBD1 (6 bases). Trimming pared 2 bases from V and 2 bases from J, leaving 7 bases between. The germline CDR1 and CDR2 sequences are SEHNR and FQNEAQ (reference sequence). The CDR3 is 13 residues long. CDR3 bases: TGTGCCAGCAGCTTAACAGGGCCCTACGAGCAGTACTTC. This sequence encodes CASSLTGPYEQYF.

The chain couples TRBV28 to TRBJ2-1; maybe TRBD2 (5 bases). The V gene's germline CDR1 is MDHEN and CDR2 SYDVKM. Trimming cost V 6 bases and J 0 bases, with 12 bases left between them. The CDR3 extends over 15 amino acids. CDR3 amino acids: CASRPSGVSYNEQFF. CDR3 sequence (DNA): TGTGCCAGCAGACCCAGCGGAGTCTCCTACAATGAGCAGTTCTTC.

This sequence joins TRBV10-3 and TRBJ2-1; 10 bases fit TRBD2. Germline CDR1 reads ENHRY; CDR2 reads SYGVKD. The CDR3 is 16 residues long. The ends lost 2 bases at V and 6 bases at J; junction bases unmatched: 7. The CDR3 DNA is TGTGCCATCAGTGAGGGGGCTAGCGGGAGCGGCAATGAGCAGTTCTTC. The encoded protein is CAISEGASGSGNEQFF.

The chain has TRBV13 and TRBJ2-5; D remains unclear. CDR1 and CDR2 from the germline V gene are PRHDT and FYEKMQ (reference sequence). The ends were cut back, 3 bases at V and 4 bases at J, with 3 bases in the middle. There are 11 residues in the CDR3. The CDR3 DNA is TGTGCCAGCAGCTTCGGAGAGACCCAGTACTTC. It yields the protein CASSFGETQYF.

The genes are TRBV28 and TRBJ1-2; weak D call: TRBD1 (5 bases). The CDR3 is 15 amino acids. The V end lost 7 bases, the J end lost 8 bases, and 23 bases lay between the germline ends. Germline V gene lookup returns CDR1 MDHEN and CDR2 SYDVKM. The CDR3 region is CASTLSGALSGGYTF. The CDR3 DNA sequence: TGTGCCAGCACCCTTTCTGGGGCTCTCTCCGGGGGCTACACCTTC.

The chain has TRBV2 and TRBJ2-1, with a weak D call TRBD2 (6 bases). The CDR3 has 19 amino acids. Trimming took 4 bases from V and 7 from J, leaving 29 bases between them. Per the germline V gene, CDR1 is SNHLY and CDR2 is FYNNEI. The CDR3 loop is CASSGGGVGAFLTRNEQFF. The CDR3 DNA sequence: TGTGCCAGCAGTGGGGGTGGGGTAGGGGCGTTTCTGACTAGGAATGAGCAGTTCTTC.

The rearrangement links TRBV29-1 to TRBJ2-1; D possibly corresponds to TRBD1 (6 bases). CDR1 and CDR2 (germline): SQVTM, ANQGSEA. V dropped 7 bases and J dropped 4 bases, with 14 bases sitting between them. The CDR3 consists of 13 residues. Here the CDR3 reads CSGAGGNYNEQFF. For the CDR3, the DNA is TGCAGCGGCGCTGGGGGCAATTACAATGAGCAGTTCTTC.

In DNA form, the CDR3 reads TGTGCCAGTAGTATATTTCAGATTAGCAATCAGCCCCAGCATTTT. Translated: CASSIFQISNQPQHF. V usage is TRBV19 and J usage is TRBJ1-5, with D hard to call. CDR3 size: 15 residues. From germline, CDR1 is LNHDA and CDR2 SQIVND (reference sequence). V dropped 2 bases and J dropped 0 bases, with 8 bases sitting between them.

The chain combines TRBV11-2 with TRBJ2-7, with a tentative D call TRBD1 (5 bases). Per the germline V gene, CDR1 is SGHAT and CDR2 is FQNNGV. The V end lost 8 bases, the J end lost 6 bases, and 14 bases lay between the germline ends. The CDR3 sequence is 12 residues long. DNA of the CDR3: TGTGCCAGCGGCTCGGCAGGGTTCGAGCAGTACTTC. Its translation: CASGSAGFEQYF.

This chain joins TRBV6-1 and TRBJ2-7; 10 bases are a match to TRBD2. Germline values: CDR1 MNHNS, CDR2 SASEGT. This CDR3 has 14 residues. Trimming took 5 bases from V and 10 from J; bases not matched to a gene: 11. The DNA of the CDR3 is TGTGCCAGCAGTCGCACCGGGACTAGCGAAACACAGTACTTC. This codes for CASSRTGTSETQYF.

This clone was recorded a few times. V usage is TRBV4-3 and J usage is TRBJ2-3; 11 nucleotides line up with TRBD1. This CDR3 region has 14 residues. The V and J ends lost 4 bases and 6 bases, in that order; junction bases with no gene match: 3. Germline V CDR1 and CDR2: LGHNA, YSLEER. CDR3 sequence reads: CASSPGTGGDTQYF. The CDR3 coding sequence is TGCGCCAGCAGCCCCGGGACAGGGGGGGATACGCAGTATTTT.

This sequence joins TRBV2 and TRBJ2-5; maybe TRBD2 (5 bases). CDR1 and CDR2 (germline): SNHLY, FYNNEI. Trimming took 6 bases from V and 5 from J, leaving 13 bases between them. This CDR3 has 13 residues. CDR3 protein: CASRWGESETQYF. The CDR3 DNA follows: TGTGCCAGCAGATGGGGAGAGAGTGAGACCCAGTACTTC.

This clone has only one observation. The rearrangement joins TRBV9 to TRBJ2-3; 7 bases agree with TRBD2. V dropped 0 bases and J dropped 6; count of bases not matched to a gene: 7. Germline loops: CDR1 SGDLS, CDR2 YYNGEE. This CDR3 region has 15 residues. The CDR3: CASSVVGGSGDTQYF. The CDR3 DNA reads TGTGCCAGCAGCGTAGTGGGCGGGAGTGGGGATACGCAGTATTTT.

This chain connects TRBV7-6 to TRBJ2-3; the match to TRBD2 covers 9 bases. The CDR3 is made up of 15 amino acids. The germline CDR1 and CDR2 sequences are SGHVS and FNYEAQ. J was trimmed by 3 bases and V by 6 bases; bases with no gene match: 7. CDR3 residues: CASSRSGSPTDTQYF. CDR3 nucleotides: TGTGCCAGCAGTCGTAGCGGGAGTCCAACAGATACGCAGTATTTT.

The chain uses TRBV7-8 and TRBJ1-1; the match to TRBD1 covers 7 bases. CDR1 is SGHVS, CDR2 FQNEAQ, per germline. The V segment lost 0 bases and the J segment 4 bases; nucleotides outside the gene matches: 8. The CDR3 totals 16 residues. The CDR3 sequence is CASSLARQGFRTEAFF. CDR3 coding DNA: TGTGCCAGCAGCTTAGCTAGACAGGGATTTCGCACTGAAGCTTTCTTT.

V is TRBV19 and J is TRBJ2-1, with 10 bases identical to TRBD2. The CDR3 covers 17 residues. Germline CDR1 LNHDA, CDR2 SQIVND (reference sequence). With 5 bases clipped from V and 4 bases from J, the junction kept 11 bases outside the gene matches. This CDR3 reads CASSSAAGGPGYNEQFF. Here the CDR3 DNA reads TGTGCCAGTAGTTCGGCAGCGGGAGGGCCGGGGTACAATGAGCAGTTCTTC.

In this sample, this clone turned up once. Written as DNA, the CDR3 is TGTGCCAGCAGCTCTAGCGGGAGCTACCCCTACAATGAGCAGTTCTTC. The encoded protein is CASSSSGSYPYNEQFF. V is TRBV13 and J is TRBJ2-1; 10 bases are a match to TRBD2. The CDR3 runs 16 residues. J lost 2 bases, V lost 4 bases, and 5 bases had no gene match. Germline values: CDR1 PRHDT, CDR2 FYEKMQ (reference sequence).

The table lists this clone with a count of one. The rearrangement uses TRBV5-1 and TRBJ2-3, with 7 bases fitting TRBD1. The CDR3 totals 15 residues. Trimming cost V 2 bases and J 0 bases; bases outside gene matches: 3. Germline CDR1 SGHRS, CDR2 YFSETQ. The CDR3 DNA reads TGCGCCAGCAGCTTCCGGGACAGAAGCACAGATACGCAGTATTTT. It specifies CASSFRDRSTDTQYF.

This clone has a handful of counts. This sample also contains other DNA sequences that code for the same CDR3. The CDR3 sequence: CASSLGLAGAYEQYF. The CDR3 bases are TGCGCCAGCAGCTTGGGGCTAGCGGGAGCCTACGAGCAGTACTTC. V and J are TRBV5-1 and TRBJ2-7; 10 bases line up with TRBD2. CDR1 SGHRS and CDR2 YFSETQ come from the germline V gene. This CDR3 region has 15 residues. The junction had 2 bases not matched to a gene; V was cut back by 0 bases and J by 2 bases.

This chain connects TRBV12-2 to TRBJ1-2; TRBD1, the D gene given by the table, was not confirmed from the DNA. TRBV12-2 is a known pseudogene. The length of the CDR3 is 12 residues. The DNA for the CDR3 is TGTGCAAGTCGTCCGGACAGGTATGGCTACACCTTC. Translated: CASRPDRYGYTF.